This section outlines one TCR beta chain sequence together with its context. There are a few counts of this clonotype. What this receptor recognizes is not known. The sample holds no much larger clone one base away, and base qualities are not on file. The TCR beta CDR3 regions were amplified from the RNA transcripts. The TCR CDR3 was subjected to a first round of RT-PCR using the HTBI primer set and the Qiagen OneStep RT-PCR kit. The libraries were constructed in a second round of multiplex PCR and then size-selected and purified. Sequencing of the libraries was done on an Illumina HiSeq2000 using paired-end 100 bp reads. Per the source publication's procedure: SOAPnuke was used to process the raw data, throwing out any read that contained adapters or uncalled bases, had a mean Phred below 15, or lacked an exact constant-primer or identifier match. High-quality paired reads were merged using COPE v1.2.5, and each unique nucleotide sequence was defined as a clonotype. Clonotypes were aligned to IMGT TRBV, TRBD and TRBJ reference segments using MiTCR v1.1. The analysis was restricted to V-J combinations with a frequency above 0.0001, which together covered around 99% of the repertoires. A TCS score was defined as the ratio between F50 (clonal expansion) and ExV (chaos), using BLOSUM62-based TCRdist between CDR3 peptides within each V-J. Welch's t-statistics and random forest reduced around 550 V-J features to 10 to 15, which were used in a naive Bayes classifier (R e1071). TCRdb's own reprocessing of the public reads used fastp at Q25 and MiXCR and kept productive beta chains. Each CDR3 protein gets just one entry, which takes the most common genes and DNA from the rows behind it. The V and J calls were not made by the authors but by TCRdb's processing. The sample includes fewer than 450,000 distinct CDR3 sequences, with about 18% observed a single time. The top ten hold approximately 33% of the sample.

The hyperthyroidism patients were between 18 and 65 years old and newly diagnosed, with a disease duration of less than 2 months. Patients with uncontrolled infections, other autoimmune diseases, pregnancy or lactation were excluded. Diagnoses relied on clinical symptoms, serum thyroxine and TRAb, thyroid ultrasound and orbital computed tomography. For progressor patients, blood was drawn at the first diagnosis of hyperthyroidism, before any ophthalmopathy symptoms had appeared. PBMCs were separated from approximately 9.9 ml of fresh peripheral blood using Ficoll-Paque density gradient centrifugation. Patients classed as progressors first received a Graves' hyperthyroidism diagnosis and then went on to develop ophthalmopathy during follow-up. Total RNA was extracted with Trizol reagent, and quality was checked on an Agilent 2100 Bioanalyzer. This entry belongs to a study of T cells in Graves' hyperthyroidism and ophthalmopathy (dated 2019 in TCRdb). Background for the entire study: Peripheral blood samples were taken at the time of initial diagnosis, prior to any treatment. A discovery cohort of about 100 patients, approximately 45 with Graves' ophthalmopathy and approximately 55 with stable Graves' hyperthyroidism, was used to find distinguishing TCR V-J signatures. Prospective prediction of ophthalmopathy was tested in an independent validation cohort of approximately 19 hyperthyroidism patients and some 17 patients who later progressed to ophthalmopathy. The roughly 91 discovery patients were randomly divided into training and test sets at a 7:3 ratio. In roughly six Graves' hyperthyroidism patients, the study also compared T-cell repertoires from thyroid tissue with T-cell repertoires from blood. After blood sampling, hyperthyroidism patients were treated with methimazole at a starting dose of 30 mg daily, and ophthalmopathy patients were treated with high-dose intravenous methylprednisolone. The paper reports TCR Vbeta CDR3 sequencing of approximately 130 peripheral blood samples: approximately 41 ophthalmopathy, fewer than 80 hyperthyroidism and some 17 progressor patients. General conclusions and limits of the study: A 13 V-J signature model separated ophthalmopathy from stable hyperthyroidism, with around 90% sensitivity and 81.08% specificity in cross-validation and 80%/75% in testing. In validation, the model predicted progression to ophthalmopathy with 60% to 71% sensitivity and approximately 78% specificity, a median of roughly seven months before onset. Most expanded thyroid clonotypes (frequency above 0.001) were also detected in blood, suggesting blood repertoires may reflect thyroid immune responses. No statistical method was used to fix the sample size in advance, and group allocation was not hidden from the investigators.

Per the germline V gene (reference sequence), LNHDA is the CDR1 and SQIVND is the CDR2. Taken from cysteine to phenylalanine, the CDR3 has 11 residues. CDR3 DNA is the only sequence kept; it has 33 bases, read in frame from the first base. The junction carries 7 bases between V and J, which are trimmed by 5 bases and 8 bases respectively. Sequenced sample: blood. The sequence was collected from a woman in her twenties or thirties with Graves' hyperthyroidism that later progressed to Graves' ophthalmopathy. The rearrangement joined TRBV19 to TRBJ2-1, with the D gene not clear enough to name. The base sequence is TGTGCCAGTAGTGGTATCCATGAGCAGTTCTTC. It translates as CASSGIHEQFF.